What follows is one T cell receptor beta chain and its context. This CDR3 comprises 15 residues. Germline CDR1 and CDR2: SGHRS and YFSETQ. The J segment lost 8 bases and the V segment lost 4 bases, leaving 5 bases of the junction unmatched. This entry belongs to a study of T cell responses to AZD1222 COVID-19 vaccine. The assay was immunoSEQ multiplex PCR, and TCRdb's table has in-frame clones only and misses some. The repertoire consists of over 150,000 clones, with roughly 92% occurring once and the leading ten covering about 1.6%. The V and J genes are TRBV5-1 and TRBJ2-1; 14 nucleotides line up with TRBD2. This clonotype originated in an adult in good health. Here the sequenced sample was peripheral blood, taken on day 0 of AZD1222 vaccination. The CDR3 DNA follows: TGCGCCAGCAGCGGGACTAGCGGGAGAACAGATGAGCAGTTCTTC. Protein sequence: CASSGTSGRTDEQFF.